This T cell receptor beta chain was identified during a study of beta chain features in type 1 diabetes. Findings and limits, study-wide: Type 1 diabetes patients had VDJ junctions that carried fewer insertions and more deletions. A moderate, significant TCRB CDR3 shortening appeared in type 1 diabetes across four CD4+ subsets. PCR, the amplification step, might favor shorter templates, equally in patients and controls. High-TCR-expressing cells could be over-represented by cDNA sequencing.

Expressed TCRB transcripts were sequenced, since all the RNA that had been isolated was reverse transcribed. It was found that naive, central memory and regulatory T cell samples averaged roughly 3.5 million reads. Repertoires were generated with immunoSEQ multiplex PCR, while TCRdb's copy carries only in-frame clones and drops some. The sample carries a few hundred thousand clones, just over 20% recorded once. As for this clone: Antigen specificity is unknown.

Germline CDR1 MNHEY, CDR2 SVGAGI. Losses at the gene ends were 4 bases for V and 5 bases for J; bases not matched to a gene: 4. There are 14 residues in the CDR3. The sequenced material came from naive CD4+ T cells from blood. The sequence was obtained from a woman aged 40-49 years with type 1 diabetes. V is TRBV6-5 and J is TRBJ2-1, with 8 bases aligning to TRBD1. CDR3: CASSLRGQDNEQFF. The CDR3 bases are TGTGCCAGCAGTTTACGGGGACAGGACAATGAGCAGTTCTTC.